A selection of T cell receptor beta chains follows, all from one sample in a study of T-cell memory formation after mild COVID-19. A single record per CDR3 protein comes from TCRdb applying MiXCR to the 5' RACE reads. The table has roughly 250,000 distinct CDR3 sequences, approximately 15% seen once; the top ten hold more than 20%. Sequencing was carried out using PBMCs or a T cell subset sorted from them (not recorded which). All receptors come from a young man who had mild COVID-19 (a few samples of this study predate the infection). Cell type and time point are not known. Both conserved end residues are part of each CDR3. The D gene is left open where the match is weak. Expanded clones get a size class; other rows say once, few or many, or leave the size out.

clone_size d_call j_call v_call cdr3_aa cdr3_nt
NA NA TRBJ2-2 TRBV7-6 CASSSRPQGDTGELFF TGTGCCAGCAGCTCTCGACCTCAGGGAGACACCGGGGAGCTGTTTTTT
NA TRBD1 TRBJ2-3 TRBV7-8 CASSFTGTGGRDTQYF TGTGCCAGCAGCTTCACCGGGACAGGGGGCCGGGATACGCAGTATTTT
few TRBD1 TRBJ2-1 TRBV11-2 CASSSRTGASYNEQFF TGTGCCAGCAGCTCTAGGACAGGGGCTTCCTACAATGAGCAGTTCTTC
NA NA TRBJ2-3 TRBV7-2 CASSLLLSGGRSTDTQYF TGTGCCAGCAGCTTGTTGTTATCAGGGGGGAGGAGCACAGATACGCAGTATTTT
many NA TRBJ1-4 TRBV4-3 CASSINEKLFF TGCGCCAGCAGCATAAATGAAAAACTGTTTTTT
NA TRBD1 TRBJ2-2 TRBV7-3 CASSLVQGANGELFF TGTGCCAGCAGCTTAGTACAGGGGGCAAACGGGGAGCTGTTTTTT
few NA TRBJ1-4 TRBV10-3 CAISEWVSGATNEKLFF TGTGCCATCAGTGAGTGGGTCTCCGGAGCAACTAATGAAAAACTGTTTTTT
NA TRBD2 TRBJ2-3 TRBV5-1 CASSYAGGPSTDTQYF TGCGCCAGCAGCTATGCGGGGGGCCCTAGCACAGATACGCAGTATTTT
few NA TRBJ1-1 TRBV9 CASSLPPYTEAFF TGTGCCAGCAGCCTTCCCCCTTACACTGAAGCTTTCTTT
few NA TRBJ1-5 TRBV12-3/TRBV12-4 CASSAGLSNQPQHF TGTGCCAGCAGTGCAGGGTTGAGCAATCAGCCCCAGCATTTT